These 17 T cell receptor beta chains originate from one sample sequenced in a study of blood T cell repertoires in COVID-19. Some clones are missing from TCRdb's copy, which holds only in-frame ones; the method was immunoSEQ multiplex PCR. The sample has a few hundred thousand clones, more than 75% seen once. Sequencing was done on a sample of peripheral blood. These receptors were collected from a man in his sixties with acute or convalescent COVID-19.

Only one count was recorded for this clone. CDR3 sequence: CASSFLGFGTARGGYTF. DNA of the CDR3: TGTGCCAGCAGCTTCCTGGGGTTTGGGACAGCACGCGGTGGCTACACCTTC. This chain joins TRBV11-2 and TRBJ1-2, with TRBD1 identical over 7 bases. V shed 3 bases, J shed 7 bases, and the junction held 17 bases outside the gene matches. This CDR3 has 17 residues. Germline V gene lookup returns CDR1 SGHAT and CDR2 FQNNGV. The full variable domain, in which reference TRBV11-2 and TRBJ1-2 provide the parts outside the CDR3, is EAGVAQSPRYKIIEKRQSVAFWCNPISGHATLYWYQQILGQGPKLLIQFQNNGVVDDSQLPKDRFSAERLKGVDSTLKIQPAKLEDSAVYLCASSFLGFGTARGGYTFGSGTRLTVV.

V usage is TRBV18 and J usage is TRBJ1-3, with 7 nucleotides matching TRBD1. Germline CDR1 and CDR2: KGHSH and LQKENI. CDR3 length equals 16 residues. The V gene end was trimmed by 4 bases and the J gene end by 0 bases; junction bases not matched to a gene: 6. The CDR3 DNA reads as TGTGCCAGCTCACACGGACAGGCCGACTCTGGAAACACCATATATTTT. It codes for CASSHGQADSGNTIYF.

The V and J genes are TRBV2 and TRBJ1-1, with D possibly TRBD1 on 6 matching bases. V lost 7 bases and J lost 0, with 15 bases in between. From germline, CDR1 is SNHLY and CDR2 FYNNEI. This CDR3 is 15 amino acids long. The CDR3 loop reads CASTEGGPMNTEAFF. For the CDR3, the DNA is TGTGCCAGCACCGAGGGGGGGCCAATGAACACTGAAGCTTTCTTT.

This clone appeared once. This chain joins TRBV6-5 and TRBJ1-1; 8 nucleotides line up with TRBD1. Germline assignment: CDR1 MNHEY and CDR2 SVGAGI. Trimming removed 7 bases from V and 4 bases from J; junction bases left unmatched: 8. CDR3 size: 14 residues. The CDR3: CASTHGRGLTEAFF. Written as DNA, the CDR3 is TGTGCCAGCACCCACGGCAGGGGGCTCACTGAAGCTTTCTTT.

Remarks on this clone: The junction departs from the called germline gene at one end, perhaps through a read error. The chain recombines TRBV14 with TRBJ1-2, with 11 bases that match TRBD1. Germline V CDR1 and CDR2: SGHDN, FVKESK. This CDR3 is 14 amino acids long. Written as DNA, the CDR3 is TGCTCCGTGGACAGGGGGCCCCAGGGGGGTGGCTACACCTTC. It codes for CSVDRGPQGGGYTF.

The gene calls are TRBV12-3 or TRBV12-4 and TRBJ2-1; TRBD1 matches 7 bases. This CDR3 contains 13 residues. J was trimmed by 8 bases and V by 7 bases; bases with no gene match: 8. Written as DNA, the CDR3 is TGTGCCAGCATCGACGACAGGGCCCATGAGCAGTTCTTC. It yields the protein CASIDDRAHEQFF.

This chain's CDR3 is CASSEGDSTYEQYF. CDR3 coding DNA: TGTGCCAGCAGCGAAGGGGACAGCACCTACGAGCAGTACTTC. V gene TRBV3-1 (or the pseudogene TRBV3-2) combines with J gene TRBJ2-7, with 7 bases fitting TRBD1. This CDR3 spans 14 amino acids. The germline gives CDR1 LGHDT, CDR2 YNNKEL (reference sequence). V lost 5 bases, J lost 2 bases, and 6 bases stayed unmatched.

The V call is TRBV11-2, the J call TRBJ2-4, with unresolved D. The CDR3 is 17 residues long. The V end lost 0 bases, the J end lost 0 bases, and 12 bases lay between the germline ends. The germline V gene has CDR1 SGHAT and CDR2 FQNNGV. The DNA of the CDR3 is TGTGCCAGCAGCTTAGAATCGGTCCGTTTAGCCAAAAACATTCAGTACTTC. Protein product: CASSLESVRLAKNIQYF.

The chain combines TRBV6-5 with TRBJ2-4; tentatively, D is TRBD1 (5 bases). Trimming pared 6 bases from V and 0 bases from J, leaving 12 bases between. The V gene's germline CDR1 is MNHEY and CDR2 SVGAGI. The CDR3 length is 15 residues. For the CDR3, the DNA is TGTGCCAGCAGCCCGGACACCTCAGCCAAAAACATTCAGTACTTC. It yields the protein CASSPDTSAKNIQYF.

The chain combines TRBV11-2 with TRBJ2-3; TRBD2 aligns across 9 bases. J was trimmed by 6 bases and V by 2 bases; bases with no gene match: 9. The CDR3 has 16 amino acids. From germline, CDR1 is SGHAT and CDR2 FQNNGV. CDR3 region: CASSLSSGGDRDTQYF. CDR3 DNA: TGTGCCAGCAGCTTAAGTAGCGGGGGTGATCGGGATACGCAGTATTTT.

J is TRBJ1-4 and V is TRBV2; 11 bases map to TRBD1. The CDR3 spans 17 residues. Germline V lookup: CDR1 SNHLY, CDR2 FYNNEI. J was trimmed by 2 bases and V by 2 bases; bases with no gene match: 4. This CDR3 is CASSEFGQGATNEKLFF. The CDR3 DNA is TGTGCCAGCAGTGAATTTGGACAGGGGGCGACTAATGAAAAACTGTTTTTT.

The chain carries TRBV2 and TRBJ2-7; tentative D call: TRBD2 (5 bases). Trimming removed 8 bases from V and 0 bases from J, with 14 bases in between. There are 14 residues in the CDR3. Germline lookup yields CDR1 SNHLY and CDR2 FYNNEI. CDR3 protein: CASRQSGSSYEQYF. The CDR3 bases are TGTGCCAGCCGGCAGTCGGGGAGCTCCTACGAGCAGTACTTC.

The V call is TRBV19, the J call TRBJ2-7, with 9 bases that match TRBD1. The CDR3 has 15 residues. Germline V gene sequence: CDR1 LNHDA, CDR2 SQIVND (reference sequence). V trimming: 5 bases; J trimming: 5 bases; junction bases outside the gene matches: 10. This CDR3 reads CASSLTGTGFNEQYF. For the CDR3, the DNA is TGTGCCAGTAGTTTAACCGGGACAGGGTTTAACGAGCAGTACTTC.

The V gene is TRBV29-1, the J gene TRBJ1-1; TRBD1 matches 10 bases. The CDR3 sequence is 20 residues long. After removal of 4 bases from V and 0 bases from J, the junction contained 20 bases not matched to a gene. Germline lookup yields CDR1 SQVTM and CDR2 ANQGSEA. The CDR3 region is CSVAQMTGGEFRMLNTEAFF. CDR3 sequence (DNA): TGCAGCGTTGCCCAGATGACAGGGGGCGAGTTTAGGATGCTGAACACTGAAGCTTTCTTT.

This clone was seen a single time. The V gene is TRBV5-4, the J gene TRBJ1-4, with no clear D. The V end was cut by 1 base, the J end by 8 bases, with 12 bases between. The CDR3 consists of 14 residues. Per germline, CDR1 SGHNT and CDR2 YYREEE (reference sequence). Here the CDR3 reads CASSLPSMKEKLFF. The CDR3 bases are TGTGCCAGCAGCTTGCCCAGTATGAAGGAAAAACTGTTTTTT.

The chain is built from TRBV12-5 and TRBJ2-1, with a possible D match to TRBD2 (6 bases). The V and J ends lost 4 bases and 10 bases respectively, with 20 bases between them. Germline assignment: CDR1 LGHNT and CDR2 FRNRAP. The CDR3 consists of 15 residues. The DNA for the CDR3 is TGTGCTAGTGGTTGGGGGGACTTTAAAACTGGCGAGCAGTTCTTC. As protein: CASGWGDFKTGEQFF.

The genes are TRBV10-2 and TRBJ1-6; maybe TRBD1 (6 bases). Germline V CDR1 and CDR2: WSHSY, SAAADI. The length of the CDR3 is 16 residues. V lost 6 bases and J lost 0, with 12 bases in between. DNA of the CDR3: TGCGCCAGCAGAAGGACAGAGAGCTCCTATAATTCACCCCTCCACTTT. Encoded protein: CASRRTESSYNSPLHF.